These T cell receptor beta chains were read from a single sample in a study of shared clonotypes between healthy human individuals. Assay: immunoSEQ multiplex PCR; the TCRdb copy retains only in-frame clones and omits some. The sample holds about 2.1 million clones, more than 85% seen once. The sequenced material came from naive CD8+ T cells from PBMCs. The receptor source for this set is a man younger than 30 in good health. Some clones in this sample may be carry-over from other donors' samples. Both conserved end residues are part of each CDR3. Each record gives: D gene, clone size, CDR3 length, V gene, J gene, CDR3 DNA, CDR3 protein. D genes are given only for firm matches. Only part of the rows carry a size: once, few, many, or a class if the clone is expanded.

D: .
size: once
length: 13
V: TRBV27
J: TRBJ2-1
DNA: TGTGCCAGCAGAGGTAGTCGTGATGCTGAGCAGTTCTTC
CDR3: CASRGSRDAEQFF

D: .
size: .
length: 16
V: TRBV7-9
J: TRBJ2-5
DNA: TGTGCCAGCAGCTTAATTAGGGGCGGGAAACAAGAGACCCAGTACTTC
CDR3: CASSLIRGGKQETQYF

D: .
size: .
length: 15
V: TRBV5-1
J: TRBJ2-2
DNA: TGCGCCAGCAGCTTTATCGGAGTCCTAGCCGGGGAGCTGTTTTTT
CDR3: CASSFIGVLAGELFF

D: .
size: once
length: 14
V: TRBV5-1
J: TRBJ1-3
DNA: TGCGCCAGCCTATCGACCTTCTCTGGAAACACCATATATTTT
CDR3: CASLSTFSGNTIYF

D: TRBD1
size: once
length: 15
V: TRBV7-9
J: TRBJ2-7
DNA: TGTGCCAGCAGCTTCGCCCCGGGACAGAACTACGAGCAGTACTTC
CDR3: CASSFAPGQNYEQYF

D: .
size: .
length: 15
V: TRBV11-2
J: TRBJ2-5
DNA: TGTGCCAGCAGCAAGGCCCGGAGGGTTGGTGAGACCCAGTACTTC
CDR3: CASSKARRVGETQYF

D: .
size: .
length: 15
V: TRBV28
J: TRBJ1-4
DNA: TGTGCCAGCAGTTTGGCTACGGGCCCTAATGAAAAACTGTTTTTT
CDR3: CASSLATGPNEKLFF

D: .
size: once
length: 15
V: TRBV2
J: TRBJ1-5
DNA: TGTGCCAGCAGTACTACCGGGGGGGCTGGTCAGCCCCAGCATTTT
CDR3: CASSTTGGAGQPQHF

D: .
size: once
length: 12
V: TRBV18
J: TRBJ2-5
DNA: TGTGCCAGCTCACAGATCCAAGAGACCCAGTACTTC
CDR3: CASSQIQETQYF

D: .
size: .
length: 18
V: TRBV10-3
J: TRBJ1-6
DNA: TGTGCCATCAGTGAACAACAGGGCCTAAGCTCCTATAATTCACCCCTCCACTTT
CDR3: CAISEQQGLSSYNSPLHF

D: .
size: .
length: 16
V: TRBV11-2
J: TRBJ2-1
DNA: TGTGCCAGCAGCTTAGGTGGCTTAGCGAATTACAATGAGCAGTTCTTC
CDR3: CASSLGGLANYNEQFF

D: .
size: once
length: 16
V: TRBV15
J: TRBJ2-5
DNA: TGTGCCACCAGCAGAGTAGACCCTTCAAGATCGGGGACCCAGTACTTC
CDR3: CATSRVDPSRSGTQYF

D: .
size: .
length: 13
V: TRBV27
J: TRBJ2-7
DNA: TGTGCCAGCAGTTCCGGGTCTGCCTACGAGCAGTACTTC
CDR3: CASSSGSAYEQYF

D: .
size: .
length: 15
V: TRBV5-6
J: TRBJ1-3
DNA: TGTGCCAGCAGCCCGGGACACATCTCTGGAAACACCATATATTTT
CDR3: CASSPGHISGNTIYF

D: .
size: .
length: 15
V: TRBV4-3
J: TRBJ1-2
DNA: TGCGCCAGCAGCCAAGAGGGGGGCGACCTTTGGGGCTACACCTTC
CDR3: CASSQEGGDLWGYTF

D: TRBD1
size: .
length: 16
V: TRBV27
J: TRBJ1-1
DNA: TGTGCCAGCAGTTCTCGGACAGGGATAATGAACACTGAAGCTTTCTTT
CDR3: CASSSRTGIMNTEAFF

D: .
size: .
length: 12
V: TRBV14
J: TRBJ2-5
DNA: TGTGCCAGCAGCCATTCCTGGGGGGCCCAGTACTTC
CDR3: CASSHSWGAQYF

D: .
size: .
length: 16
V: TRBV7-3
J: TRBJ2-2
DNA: TGTGCCAGCAGCGCGTCAGGGAGGATTTTGGCCGGGGAGCTGTTTTTT
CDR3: CASSASGRILAGELFF

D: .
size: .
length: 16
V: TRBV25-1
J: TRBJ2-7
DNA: TGTGCCAGCAGTGAATATTCCCCTCGGGGCTTCTACGAGCAGTACTTC
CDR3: CASSEYSPRGFYEQYF

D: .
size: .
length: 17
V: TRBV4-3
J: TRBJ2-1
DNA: TGCGCCAGCAGCCGAAATTCGGGGATCTTTTCCTACAATGAGCAGTTCTTC
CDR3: CASSRNSGIFSYNEQFF

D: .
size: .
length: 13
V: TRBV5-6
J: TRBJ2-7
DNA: TGTGCCAGCAGCCCTGGACAGACCTACGAGCAGTACTTC
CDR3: CASSPGQTYEQYF

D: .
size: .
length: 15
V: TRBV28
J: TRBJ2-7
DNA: TGTGCCAGCAGCCACGACATCCAGCCTCCCTACGAGCAGTACTTC
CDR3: CASSHDIQPPYEQYF

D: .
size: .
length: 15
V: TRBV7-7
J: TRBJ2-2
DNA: TGTGCCAGCAGCCTGGGCCTGGGTCTCGGCGGGGAGCTGTTTTTT
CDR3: CASSLGLGLGGELFF

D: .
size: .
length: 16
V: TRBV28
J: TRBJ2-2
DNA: TGTGCCAGCAGTCCGCCCGGAAGGGTTAACACCGGGGAGCTGTTTTTT
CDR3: CASSPPGRVNTGELFF

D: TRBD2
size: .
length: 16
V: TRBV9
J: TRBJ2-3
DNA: TGTGCCAGCAGCGTACTTCTAGCGGGAGAAGCAGATACGCAGTATTTT
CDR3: CASSVLLAGEADTQYF

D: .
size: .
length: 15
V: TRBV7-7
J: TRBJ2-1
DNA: TGTGCCAGCAGCTTAGGACTAAGCTCCTACAATGAGCAGTTCTTC
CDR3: CASSLGLSSYNEQFF

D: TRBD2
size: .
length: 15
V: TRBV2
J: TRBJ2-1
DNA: TGTGCCAGCAGTGAGGGGCTAGCGGGTATAAATGAGCAGTTCTTC
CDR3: CASSEGLAGINEQFF

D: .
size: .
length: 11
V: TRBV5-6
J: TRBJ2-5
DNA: TGTGCCAGCAGCCTACAAGAGACCCAGTACTTC
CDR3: CASSLQETQYF

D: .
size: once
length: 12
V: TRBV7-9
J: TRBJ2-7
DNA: TGTGCCAGCAGCTACCCTCGGGGCGAGCAGTACTTC
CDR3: CASSYPRGEQYF

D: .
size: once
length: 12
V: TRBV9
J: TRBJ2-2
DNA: TGTGCCAGCAGCCCTTCCCCCGGGGAGCTGTTTTTT
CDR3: CASSPSPGELFF

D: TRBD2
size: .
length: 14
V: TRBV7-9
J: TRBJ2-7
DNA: TGTGCCAGCAGCTTAGATGGGCGGGAGGGCGAGCAGTACTTC
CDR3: CASSLDGREGEQYF

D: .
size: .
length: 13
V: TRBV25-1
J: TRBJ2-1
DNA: TGTGCCAGCAGTGAGCAGGGATACAATGAGCAGTTCTTC
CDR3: CASSEQGYNEQFF

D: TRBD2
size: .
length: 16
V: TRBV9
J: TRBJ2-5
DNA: TGTGCCAGCAGCGCCGCCCTAGCGGGAGGTCGGGAGACCCAGTACTTC
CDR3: CASSAALAGGRETQYF

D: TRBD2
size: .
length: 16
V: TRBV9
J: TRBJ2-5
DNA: TGTGCCAGCAGCGTAGCCGTGGGTAGCGGGAGCGAGACCCAGTACTTC
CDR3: CASSVAVGSGSETQYF

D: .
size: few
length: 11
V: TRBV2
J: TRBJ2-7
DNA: TGTGCCAGCAGTGGGAACTACGAGCAGTACTTC
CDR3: CASSGNYEQYF

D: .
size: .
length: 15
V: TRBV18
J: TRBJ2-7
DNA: TGTGCCAGCTCACCCGGACCAAGGAGCTCCTACGAGCAGTACTTC
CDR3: CASSPGPRSSYEQYF

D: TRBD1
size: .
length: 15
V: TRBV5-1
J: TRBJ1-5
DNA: TGCGCCAGCAGCTTGGAGGGGGCGAACAATCAGCCCCAGCATTTT
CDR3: CASSLEGANNQPQHF

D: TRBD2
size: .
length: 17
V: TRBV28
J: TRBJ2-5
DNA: TGTGCCAGCAGTTTTCCCCATGGGCTAGCGGGGCAAGAGACCCAGTACTTC
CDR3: CASSFPHGLAGQETQYF

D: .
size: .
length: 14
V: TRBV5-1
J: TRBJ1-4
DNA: TGCGCCAGCAGCCGGCGGGGGGTTAATGAAAAACTGTTTTTT
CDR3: CASSRRGVNEKLFF

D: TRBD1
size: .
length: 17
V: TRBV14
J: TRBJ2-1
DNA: TGTGCCAGCAGCCAGATCAGCCAGGGGGCAATATACAATGAGCAGTTCTTC
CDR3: CASSQISQGAIYNEQFF

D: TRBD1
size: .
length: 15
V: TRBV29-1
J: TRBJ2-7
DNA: TGCAGCGTTGCAATCCGAGTGACAGGGGTGCCTGAGCAGTACTTC
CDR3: CSVAIRVTGVPEQYF

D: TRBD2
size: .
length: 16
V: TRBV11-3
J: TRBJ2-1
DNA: TGTGCCAGCAGCCCTCGGACTAGCAGTACCTACAATGAGCAGTTCTTC
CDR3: CASSPRTSSTYNEQFF

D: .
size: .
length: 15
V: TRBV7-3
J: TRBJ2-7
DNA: TGTGCCAGCAGATCCCGGGACGCAAGATCCTACGAGCAGTACTTC
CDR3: CASRSRDARSYEQYF

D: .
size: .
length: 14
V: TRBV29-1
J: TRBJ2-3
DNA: TGCAGCGTTGAAGACGGGGGATCCACAGATACGCAGTATTTT
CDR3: CSVEDGGSTDTQYF

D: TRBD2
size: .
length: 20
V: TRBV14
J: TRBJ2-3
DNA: TGTGCCAGCAGCCAGGGACCGCGACTAGCGGGAGATGGATCGGCAGATACGCAGTATTTT
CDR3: CASSQGPRLAGDGSADTQYF

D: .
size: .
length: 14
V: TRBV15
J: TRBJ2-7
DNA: TGTGCCACCAGCAGAGATGAGAGCTCCTACGAGCAGTACTTC
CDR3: CATSRDESSYEQYF

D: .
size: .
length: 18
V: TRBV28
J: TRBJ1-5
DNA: TGTGCCAGCAGTTCACCCGTAAGGGGGTCTTATAGCAATCAGCCCCAGCATTTT
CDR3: CASSSPVRGSYSNQPQHF

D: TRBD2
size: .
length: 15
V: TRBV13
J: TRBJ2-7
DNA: TGTGCCAGCAGCACCCGGACTAGCGGGAGACACGAGCAGTACTTC
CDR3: CASSTRTSGRHEQYF

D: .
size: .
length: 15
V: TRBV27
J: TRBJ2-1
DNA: TGTGCCAGCAGAAAAGGGCAGATCTCCTACAATGAGCAGTTCTTC
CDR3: CASRKGQISYNEQFF

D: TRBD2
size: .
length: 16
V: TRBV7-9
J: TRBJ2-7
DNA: TGTGCCAGCAGCTTAGCGGTTGGCGGGAGAGGGTACGAGCAGTACTTC
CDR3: CASSLAVGGRGYEQYF

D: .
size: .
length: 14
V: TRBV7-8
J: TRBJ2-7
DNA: TGTGCCAGCAGCCACCGGGACATCTCCTACGAGCAGTACTTC
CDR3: CASSHRDISYEQYF

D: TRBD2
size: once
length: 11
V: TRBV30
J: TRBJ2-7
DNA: TGTGCCTGGGTAGCGGGCTACGAGCAGTACTTC
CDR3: CAWVAGYEQYF

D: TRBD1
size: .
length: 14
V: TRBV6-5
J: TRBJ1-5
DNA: TGTGCCAGCAGTGAACAGGGGAATAATCAGCCCCAGCATTTT
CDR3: CASSEQGNNQPQHF

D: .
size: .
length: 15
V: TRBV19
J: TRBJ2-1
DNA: TGTGCCAGTACCCCAGGAATAGCGGTGTACAATGAGCAGTTCTTC
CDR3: CASTPGIAVYNEQFF

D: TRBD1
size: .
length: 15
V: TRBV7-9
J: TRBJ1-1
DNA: TGTGCCAGCAGCTTAGGGCAGGGGGTGAACACTGAAGCTTTCTTT
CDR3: CASSLGQGVNTEAFF

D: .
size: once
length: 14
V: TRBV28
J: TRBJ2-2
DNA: TGTGCCAGCAGTTTGGGGGGAGACACCGGGGAGCTGTTTTTT
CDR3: CASSLGGDTGELFF

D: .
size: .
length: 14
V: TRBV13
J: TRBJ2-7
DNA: TGTGCCAGCAGCCTAAGGGCCTTGGGACTCGAGCAGTACTTC
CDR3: CASSLRALGLEQYF

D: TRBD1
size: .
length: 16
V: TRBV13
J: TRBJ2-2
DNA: TGTGCCAGCAGAGGGACAGACAGCGCGAACACCGGGGAGCTGTTTTTT
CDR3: CASRGTDSANTGELFF

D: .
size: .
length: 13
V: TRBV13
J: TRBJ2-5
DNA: TGTGCCAGCAGCAGAGACAGCCAAGAGACCCAGTACTTC
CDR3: CASSRDSQETQYF

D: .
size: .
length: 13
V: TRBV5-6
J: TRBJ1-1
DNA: TGTGCCAGCAGCTTGGGTGTAAACACTGAAGCTTTCTTT
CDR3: CASSLGVNTEAFF